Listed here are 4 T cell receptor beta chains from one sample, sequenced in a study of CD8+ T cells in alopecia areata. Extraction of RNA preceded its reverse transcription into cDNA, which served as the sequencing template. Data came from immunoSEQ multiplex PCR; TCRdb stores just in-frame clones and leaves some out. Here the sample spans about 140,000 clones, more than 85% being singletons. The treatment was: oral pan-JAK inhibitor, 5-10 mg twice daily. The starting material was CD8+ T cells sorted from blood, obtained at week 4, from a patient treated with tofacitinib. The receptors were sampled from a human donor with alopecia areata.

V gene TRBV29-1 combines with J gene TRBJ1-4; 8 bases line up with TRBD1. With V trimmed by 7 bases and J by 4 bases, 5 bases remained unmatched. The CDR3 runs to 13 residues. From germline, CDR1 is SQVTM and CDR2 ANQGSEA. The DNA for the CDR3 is TGCAGCGCCCTGACAGGGGATAATGAAAAACTGTTTTTT. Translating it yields CSALTGDNEKLFF.

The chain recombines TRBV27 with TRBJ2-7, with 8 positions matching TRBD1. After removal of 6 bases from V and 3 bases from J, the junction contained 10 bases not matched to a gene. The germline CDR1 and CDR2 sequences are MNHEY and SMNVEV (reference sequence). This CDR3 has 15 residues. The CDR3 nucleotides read TGTGCCAGCAGCTCGGACAGGGACGCGGTCTACGAGCAGTACTTC. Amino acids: CASSSDRDAVYEQYF.

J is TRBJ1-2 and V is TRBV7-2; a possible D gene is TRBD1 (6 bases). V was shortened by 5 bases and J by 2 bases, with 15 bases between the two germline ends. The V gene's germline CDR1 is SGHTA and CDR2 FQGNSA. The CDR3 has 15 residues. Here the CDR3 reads CASSGYRDTNYGYTF. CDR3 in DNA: TGTGCCAGCAGCGGGTACCGGGACACCAACTATGGCTACACCTTC.

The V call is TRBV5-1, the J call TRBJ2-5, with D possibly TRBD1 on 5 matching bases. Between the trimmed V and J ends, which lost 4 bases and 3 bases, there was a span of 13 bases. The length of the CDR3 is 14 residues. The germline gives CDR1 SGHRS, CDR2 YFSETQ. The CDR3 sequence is CASSPTVPEETQYF. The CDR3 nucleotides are TGCGCCAGCAGCCCGACAGTCCCCGAAGAGACCCAGTACTTC.